The 4 T cell receptor beta chains reported below all come from one sample, sequenced in a study of T cells in Graves' hyperthyroidism and ophthalmopathy. Researchers took RNA transcripts and amplified the TCR beta CDR3 regions from them. The HTBI primer set served for first-round RT-PCR of the TCR CDR3. TCRdb recomputed calls from the multiplex PCR reads with MiXCR, one row per CDR3 protein. The table lists hundreds of thousands of distinct CDR3 sequences, about 25% of them singletons, with about a quarter in the top ten. Source material: blood. The receptors here all came from a man aged 35 to 55 with Graves' hyperthyroidism that later progressed to Graves' ophthalmopathy.

This clonotype occurred many times. The J gene is TRBJ1-5, the V gene TRBV30; D unresolved. The germline gives CDR1 GTSNPN, CDR2 SVGIG (reference sequence). With 0 bases removed from V and 0 bases from J, the gap between germline ends came to 15 bases. There are 17 residues in the CDR3. The CDR3 spells CAWSVREVSDSNQPQHF. The DNA for the CDR3 is TGTGCCTGGAGTGTACGGGAGGTGTCCGATAGCAATCAGCCCCAGCATTTT.

This clonotype was observed a handful of times. The chain employs TRBV4-2 and TRBJ2-3; tentatively, D is TRBD2 (5 bases). V lost 3 bases and J lost 8, with 15 bases in between. The CDR3 runs to 14 residues. CDR1 and CDR2 (germline): LGHNA, YNFKEQ. CDR3 sequence (DNA): TGTGCCAGCAGCCAGGAGGACGTCGGAGGTACGCAGTATTTT. Translation: CASSQEDVGGTQYF.

At least ten counts were recorded for this clonotype. V is TRBV5-1 and J is TRBJ1-1; possibly TRBD1 for D (6 bases). The V end was cut by 4 bases, the J end by 3 bases, with 13 bases between. Germline-derived CDR1 and CDR2 are SGHRS and YFSETQ. The CDR3 has 14 residues. The CDR3 DNA sequence: TGCGCCAGCAGCATACAACAGGGAGACACTGAAGCTTTCTTT. It is translated as CASSIQQGDTEAFF.

This clonotype was counted at least ten times. Compared with germline, one end of the junction differs, possibly owing to a read error. This chain links TRBV7-6 with TRBJ1-1; 8 nucleotides agree with TRBD1. The length of the CDR3 is 14 residues. Germline values: CDR1 SGHVS, CDR2 FNYEAQ. CDR3 DNA: TGTGCCAGCAGCGTAGCAGGGGGCGACACTGAAGCTTTCTTT. Translated: CASSVAGGDTEAFF.